This T cell receptor (beta chain) was obtained from a study of shared T cell receptors in the human thymus. Profiling relied on immunoSEQ multiplex PCR, and the TCRdb table lists in-frame clones only, not all of them. The sample holds just under 550,000 clones, around 82% seen once. This CDR3 region has 16 residues. The V gene's germline CDR1 is LGHNT and CDR2 FRNRAP. Trimming cost V 0 bases and J 5 bases, with 14 bases left between them. The same sample was also studied in work on human thymus T cells. That study adds: Resections were taken during corrective heart surgery, and the thymus tissue came from these. Thymic and blood repertoires showed apparently biased V and J gene usage. Unrelated individuals reportedly shared highly overlapping thymic TCR repertoires.

V usage is TRBV12-5 and J usage is TRBJ1-5; D not certain. This sequence originates from a boy in the first two years of life with a congenital heart defect. The source material was thymocytes. CDR3 sequence reads: CASGLVLGLIDQPQHF. For the CDR3, the DNA is TGTGCTAGTGGTTTGGTTCTAGGCCTAATTGATCAGCCCCAGCATTTT.